This T cell receptor beta chain was captured by sequencing in a study of graft-versus-host responses after intestinal transplantation. The wider study: Tacrolimus and steroids were given for around 3 years to all recipients after anti-thymocyte globulin induction.

The CDR3 has 13 amino acids. The V gene's germline CDR1 is SGHAT and CDR2 FQNNGV. The V and J ends lost 5 bases and 0 bases respectively, with 8 bases between them. Of note for this clone: Its antigen is as yet unknown.

Only in-frame clones appear in the TCRdb table, and some are missing; sequencing was by immunoSEQ multiplex PCR. The sample carries about 81,000 clones, approximately 88% recorded once. This clonotype was sampled from a human donor who received an intestinal transplant. The V call is TRBV11-2, the J call TRBJ2-7, with a possible D match to TRBD2 (6 bases). The sample here was unstimulated CD4+ T cells sorted from spleen or lymph node cells, taken before intestinal transplant. CDR3: CASSLTSSYEQYF. The DNA of the CDR3 is TGTGCCAGCAGCCTGACTAGCTCCTACGAGCAGTACTTC.